Listed below are T cell receptor beta chains from one sample, sequenced in a study of regulatory T cells in long-lasting Graves disease. TCRdb analysed the multiplex PCR reads with MiXCR anew, one entry per CDR3 protein. The sample shows approximately 500,000 distinct CDR3 sequences, 20% to 25% of them seen only once. Material: peripheral blood mononuclear cells (PBMCs), obtained when the disease was refractory, from a patient treated with antithyroid drugs. Receptors were obtained from a female donor with Graves disease. Each CDR3 is given with its conserved first and last residue. Each record gives: J gene, clone size, D gene, V gene, CDR3 protein, CDR3 DNA. A D gene is named only where the DNA matches it firmly. Clone size is given for some rows only: seen once, a few or many times, or a class if the clone is expanded.

J: TRBJ2-1
size: .
D: TRBD2
V: TRBV20-1
CDR3: CSARAGGSSYNEQFF
DNA: TGCAGTGCTAGGGCGGGAGGCAGCTCCTACAATGAGCAGTTCTTC

J: TRBJ1-5
size: .
D: .
V: TRBV28
CDR3: CASSFGPYNQPQHF
DNA: TGTGCCAGCAGTTTCGGGCCCTATAATCAGCCCCAGCATTTT

J: TRBJ2-5
size: many
D: TRBD2
V: TRBV13
CDR3: CASSPPAGVETQYF
DNA: TGTGCCAGCAGCCCCCCGGCGGGGGTAGAGACCCAGTACTTC

J: TRBJ2-6
size: .
D: .
V: TRBV11-3
CDR3: CASSPPLGANVLTF
DNA: TGTGCCAGCAGCCCACCGCTTGGGGCCAACGTCCTGACTTTC

J: TRBJ1-4
size: many
D: TRBD1
V: TRBV13
CDR3: CASEEQGADEKLFF
DNA: TGTGCCTCAGAAGAACAGGGGGCCGATGAAAAACTGTTTTTT

J: TRBJ2-2
size: .
D: .
V: TRBV27
CDR3: CASGQKMNTGELFF
DNA: TGTGCCAGCGGACAGAAGATGAACACCGGGGAGCTGTTTTTT

J: TRBJ2-5
size: few
D: .
V: TRBV27
CDR3: CASSLSGEGQQETQYF
DNA: TGTGCCAGCAGTTTATCAGGGGAGGGACAGCAAGAGACCCAGTACTTC

J: TRBJ2-2
size: .
D: .
V: TRBV6-1
CDR3: CASSHPRGGELFF
DNA: TGTGCCAGCAGTCACCCCCGGGGCGGGGAGCTGTTTTTT

J: TRBJ1-4
size: many
D: .
V: TRBV6-1
CDR3: CASRFATNEKLFF
DNA: TGTGCCAGCCGATTTGCAACTAATGAAAAACTGTTTTTT

J: TRBJ1-1
size: many
D: .
V: TRBV12-5
CDR3: CASGLVLRGSGTEAFF
DNA: TGTGCTAGTGGTTTGGTACTTCGAGGGAGTGGGACTGAAGCTTTCTTT

J: TRBJ1-6
size: few
D: .
V: TRBV7-9
CDR3: CASSLVGVYNSPLHF
DNA: TGTGCCAGCAGCCTCGTAGGGGTGTATAATTCACCCCTCCACTTT

J: TRBJ2-6
size: few
D: TRBD1
V: TRBV10-3
CDR3: CATADTGAGANVLTF
DNA: TGTGCCACAGCTGACACAGGGGCTGGGGCCAACGTCCTGACTTTC

J: TRBJ2-5
size: many
D: .
V: TRBV18
CDR3: CASSPRQEETQYF
DNA: TGTGCCAGCTCACCAAGACAGGAAGAGACCCAGTACTTC

J: TRBJ1-1
size: few
D: .
V: TRBV5-1
CDR3: CASSLEQSPDTEAFF
DNA: TGCGCCAGCAGCTTGGAACAGTCACCGGACACTGAAGCTTTCTTT

J: TRBJ2-7
size: many
D: .
V: TRBV29-1
CDR3: CSVEGAGSSYEQYF
DNA: TGCAGCGTTGAAGGGGCAGGGAGCTCCTACGAGCAGTACTTC

J: TRBJ2-3
size: few
D: .
V: TRBV24-1
CDR3: CATSDAGFTGTDTQYF
DNA: TGTGCCACCAGTGATGCTGGGTTCACGGGAACAGATACGCAGTATTTT

J: TRBJ2-3
size: .
D: TRBD2
V: TRBV11-2
CDR3: CASSERGGLQTTQYF
DNA: TGTGCCAGCAGCGAACGCGGGGGGCTCCAGACTACGCAGTATTTT

J: TRBJ2-7
size: .
D: .
V: TRBV3-2
CDR3: CASSQVDVQRVSHEQYF
DNA: TGTGCCAGCAGCCAAGTTGACGTTCAGAGAGTTTCCCACGAGCAGTACTTC

J: TRBJ2-7
size: many
D: .
V: TRBV27
CDR3: CASSPGQGGSYEQYF
DNA: TGTGCCAGCAGTCCCGGCCAGGGAGGCTCCTACGAGCAGTACTTC

J: TRBJ1-2
size: many
D: .
V: TRBV12-3/TRBV12-4
CDR3: CASNPQGATYGYTF
DNA: TGTGCCAGCAACCCCCAGGGCGCTACTTATGGCTACACCTTC

J: TRBJ2-5
size: few
D: .
V: TRBV7-6
CDR3: CASSLRAVLETQYF
DNA: TGTGCCAGCAGCTTAAGGGCGGTATTGGAGACCCAGTACTTC

J: TRBJ1-2
size: few
D: TRBD1
V: TRBV5-4
CDR3: CASSRGQERISYGYTF
DNA: TGTGCCAGCAGCCGGGGACAGGAGAGAATCAGCTATGGCTACACCTTC

J: TRBJ2-6
size: many
D: .
V: TRBV28
CDR3: CASSLSTGSGANVLTF
DNA: TGTGCCAGCAGTTTAAGTACGGGGTCTGGGGCCAACGTCCTGACTTTC

J: TRBJ2-7
size: many
D: .
V: TRBV20-1
CDR3: CSVRRSGRYEQYF
DNA: TGCAGTGTCAGGAGGTCAGGGAGATACGAGCAGTACTTC

J: TRBJ1-4
size: many
D: TRBD1
V: TRBV2
CDR3: CASSPQGQNNEKLFF
DNA: TGTGCCAGCAGCCCCCAGGGACAGAATAATGAAAAACTGTTTTTT

J: TRBJ1-5
size: many
D: .
V: TRBV5-1
CDR3: CASSLTGTGNQPQHF
DNA: TGCGCCAGCAGCTTAACAGGGACCGGCAATCAGCCCCAGCATTTT

J: TRBJ2-7
size: few
D: TRBD1
V: TRBV29-1
CDR3: CSAVRDRGPSEQYF
DNA: TGCAGCGCAGTTAGGGACAGGGGCCCCTCCGAGCAGTACTTC

J: TRBJ2-7
size: .
D: .
V: TRBV29-1
CDR3: CSVEVHQGRYEQYF
DNA: TGCAGCGTTGAAGTCCATCAGGGGAGGTACGAGCAGTACTTC

J: TRBJ1-6
size: few
D: .
V: TRBV12-3/TRBV12-4
CDR3: CASSEEYYGNSPLHF
DNA: TGTGCCAGCAGTGAGGAGTATTACGGGAATTCACCCCTCCACTTT

J: TRBJ1-1
size: many
D: TRBD1
V: TRBV27
CDR3: CASRHRGFTEAFF
DNA: TGTGCCAGCAGACACAGGGGGTTCACTGAAGCTTTCTTT

J: TRBJ2-7
size: many
D: .
V: TRBV24-1
CDR3: CATSDLNGYEQYF
DNA: TGTGCCACCAGTGATTTGAATGGCTACGAGCAGTACTTC

J: TRBJ2-7
size: many
D: TRBD2
V: TRBV6-2/TRBV6-3
CDR3: CASSYGGGPSYEQYF
DNA: TGTGCCAGCAGTTACGGCGGGGGGCCCTCCTACGAGCAGTACTTC

J: TRBJ1-3
size: .
D: .
V: TRBV19
CDR3: CASSIEDSGNTIYF
DNA: TGTGCCAGTAGTATTGAGGATTCTGGAAACACCATATATTTT

J: TRBJ2-7
size: many
D: TRBD1
V: TRBV27
CDR3: CASSPQGAPREQYF
DNA: TGTGCCAGCAGTCCACAGGGGGCGCCGAGGGAGCAGTACTTC

J: TRBJ1-5
size: .
D: .
V: TRBV15
CDR3: CATSEGRDSNQPQHF
DNA: TGTGCCACCAGCGAAGGGAGGGACAGCAATCAGCCCCAGCATTTT

J: TRBJ2-6
size: many
D: TRBD2
V: TRBV10-2
CDR3: CASSGGTSGSPGANVLTF
DNA: TGCGCCAGCAGTGGGGGGACTAGCGGGAGTCCCGGGGCCAACGTCCTGACTTTC

J: TRBJ2-7
size: few
D: .
V: TRBV28
CDR3: CASSPPGPPYEQYF
DNA: TGTGCCAGCAGCCCCCCCGGCCCCCCATACGAGCAGTACTTC

J: TRBJ2-5
size: many
D: .
V: TRBV12-3/TRBV12-4
CDR3: CASNLQGEETQYF
DNA: TGTGCCAGCAACTTACAGGGAGAGGAGACCCAGTACTTC

J: TRBJ1-1
size: few
D: .
V: TRBV6-1
CDR3: CASSEAQGTEAFF
DNA: TGTGCCAGCAGTGAAGCCCAGGGGACTGAAGCTTTCTTT

J: TRBJ2-7
size: many
D: .
V: TRBV11-2
CDR3: CASSLVGGPLSYEQYF
DNA: TGTGCCAGCAGCTTAGTAGGAGGTCCCCTCTCCTACGAGCAGTACTTC

J: TRBJ1-2
size: many
D: TRBD1
V: TRBV24-1
CDR3: CATSDLGQGGGYTF
DNA: TGTGCCACCAGTGACCTTGGACAGGGGGGAGGCTACACCTTC

J: TRBJ1-2
size: many
D: .
V: TRBV3-1
CDR3: CASSKWTENSYGYTF
DNA: TGTGCCAGCAGCAAGTGGACAGAGAACTCCTATGGCTACACCTTC

J: TRBJ1-5
size: many
D: .
V: TRBV6-1
CDR3: CASSRAGAFNQPQHF
DNA: TGTGCCAGCAGTAGGGCAGGGGCTTTCAATCAGCCCCAGCATTTT

J: TRBJ1-4
size: .
D: .
V: TRBV18
CDR3: CASSPKVPGAEKLFF
DNA: TGTGCCAGCTCACCGAAAGTGCCGGGGGCCGAAAAACTGTTTTTT

J: TRBJ2-2
size: .
D: .
V: TRBV6-2/TRBV6-3
CDR3: CASSYRGWELFF
DNA: TGTGCCAGCAGTTACCGGGGGTGGGAGCTGTTTTTT

J: TRBJ2-1
size: .
D: .
V: TRBV2
CDR3: CASSEKGGTRVEQFF
DNA: TGTGCCAGCAGTGAAAAGGGCGGGACGCGGGTTGAGCAGTTCTTC

J: TRBJ2-7
size: .
D: TRBD1
V: TRBV19
CDR3: CASSTAGTGGLEQYF
DNA: TGTGCCAGTAGTACAGCCGGGACAGGGGGCCTCGAGCAGTACTTC

J: TRBJ2-7
size: .
D: .
V: TRBV6-1
CDR3: CASSLRSDSSYEQYF
DNA: TGTGCCAGCAGCTTACGGAGTGACAGCTCCTACGAGCAGTACTTC

J: TRBJ1-2
size: few
D: .
V: TRBV28
CDR3: CASSLIQGTNYGYTF
DNA: TGTGCCAGCAGTTTAATACAGGGCACTAACTATGGCTACACCTTC

J: TRBJ2-7
size: few
D: TRBD1
V: TRBV5-1
CDR3: CASSLSRDRATYEQYF
DNA: TGCGCCAGCAGCCTCTCGCGGGACAGGGCTACCTACGAGCAGTACTTC

J: TRBJ2-4
size: many
D: .
V: TRBV27
CDR3: CATRGVGYIQYF
DNA: TGTGCCACCCGGGGCGTCGGGTACATTCAGTACTTC

J: TRBJ2-1
size: .
D: TRBD2
V: TRBV2
CDR3: CASSEARTSGNEQFF
DNA: TGTGCCAGCAGTGAAGCGAGGACTAGCGGCAATGAGCAGTTCTTC

J: TRBJ2-7
size: many
D: .
V: TRBV14
CDR3: CASSQGGYWPGEQYF
DNA: TGTGCCAGCAGCCAAGGAGGGTATTGGCCGGGCGAGCAGTACTTC

J: TRBJ2-5
size: many
D: .
V: TRBV18
CDR3: CASSPGWEETQYF
DNA: TGTGCCAGCTCACCAGGATGGGAAGAGACCCAGTACTTC

J: TRBJ1-1
size: few
D: .
V: TRBV3-1
CDR3: CASRPLRSGSEAFF
DNA: TGTGCCAGCAGGCCCTTACGGTCAGGGTCTGAAGCTTTCTTT

J: TRBJ1-5
size: .
D: .
V: TRBV12-3/TRBV12-4
CDR3: CASSLSHRIYSNQPQHF
DNA: TGTGCCAGCAGTTTATCGCATCGGATCTATAGCAATCAGCCCCAGCATTTT

J: TRBJ2-7
size: many
D: TRBD1
V: TRBV28
CDR3: CASNEGQGSYEQYF
DNA: TGTGCCAGCAACGAGGGACAGGGGTCCTACGAGCAGTACTTC

J: TRBJ2-7
size: few
D: .
V: TRBV20-1
CDR3: CSARMGGGYEQYF
DNA: TGCAGTGCTAGAATGGGGGGCGGCTACGAGCAGTACTTC